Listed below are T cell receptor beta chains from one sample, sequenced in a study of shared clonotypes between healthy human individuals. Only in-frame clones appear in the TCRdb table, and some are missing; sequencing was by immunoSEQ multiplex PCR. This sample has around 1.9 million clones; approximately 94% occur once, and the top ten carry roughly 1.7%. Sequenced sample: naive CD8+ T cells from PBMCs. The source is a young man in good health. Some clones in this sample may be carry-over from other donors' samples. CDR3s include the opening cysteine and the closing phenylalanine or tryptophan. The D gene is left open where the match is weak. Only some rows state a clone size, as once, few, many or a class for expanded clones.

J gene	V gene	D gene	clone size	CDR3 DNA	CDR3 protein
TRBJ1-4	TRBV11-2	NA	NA	TGTGCCAGCAGCTTAGATAACGGGAGGGGCGAAAAACTGTTTTTT	CASSLDNGRGEKLFF
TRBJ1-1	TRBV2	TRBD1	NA	TGTGCCAGCAGAGAAACAGGGGACACTGAAGCTTTCTTT	CASRETGDTEAFF
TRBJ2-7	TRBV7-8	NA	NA	TGTGCCAGCAGCTTAGTTACCGCCGTTGGACCTCCGGTCGAGCAGTACTTC	CASSLVTAVGPPVEQYF
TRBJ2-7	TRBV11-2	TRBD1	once	TGTGCCAGCAGCTTAGTCTTGGCAGGGGGTGGGCAGTACTTC	CASSLVLAGGGQYF
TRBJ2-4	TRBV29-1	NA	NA	TGCAGCGTTGTCGGGGATACCAAAGCCAAAAACATTCAGTACTTC	CSVVGDTKAKNIQYF
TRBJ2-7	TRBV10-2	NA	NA	TGCGCCAGCAACCCCGGGACCAGCTCCTACGAGCAGTACTTC	CASNPGTSSYEQYF
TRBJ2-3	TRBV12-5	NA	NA	TGTGCTAGTGGTGACCCCGCAGATACGCAGTATTTT	CASGDPADTQYF
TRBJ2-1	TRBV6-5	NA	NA	TGTGCCAGCAGTTACTCTGGGAACAATGAGCAGTTCTTC	CASSYSGNNEQFF
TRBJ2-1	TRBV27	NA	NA	TGTGCCAGCAGTCCGGGGTTGAATGAGCAGTTCTTC	CASSPGLNEQFF
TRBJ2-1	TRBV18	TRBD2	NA	TGTGCCAGCTCACCACCGGGACTAGCGGGAGCCTACAATGAGCAGTTCTTC	CASSPPGLAGAYNEQFF
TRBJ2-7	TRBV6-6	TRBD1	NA	TGTGCCAGCACCTTGGACAGGGTGCACTACGAGCAGTACTTC	CASTLDRVHYEQYF
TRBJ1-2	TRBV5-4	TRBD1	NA	TGTGCCAGCAGCGTAGACAGGGAGGCCTATGGCTACACCTTC	CASSVDREAYGYTF
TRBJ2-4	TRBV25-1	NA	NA	TGTGCCAGCAGTGAGTCAGGCAGGCAGTACTTC	CASSESGRQYF
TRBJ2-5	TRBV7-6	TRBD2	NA	TGTGCCAGCAGCTTAGCGCTAGCGGGGGTCCAAGAGACCCAGTACTTC	CASSLALAGVQETQYF
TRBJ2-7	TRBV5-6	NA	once	TGTGCCAGCAGCTCAACGGACAGCTACGAGCAGTACTTC	CASSSTDSYEQYF
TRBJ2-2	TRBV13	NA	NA	TGTGCCAGCAGCCTGGGGCACACCGGGGAGCTGTTTTTT	CASSLGHTGELFF
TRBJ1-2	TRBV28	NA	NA	TGTGCCAGCAGTACCAACAGGGAAGAGAACTATGGCTACACCTTC	CASSTNREENYGYTF
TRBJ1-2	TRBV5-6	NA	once	TGTGCCAGCAGCTTGTTGAGGGGGGCGTTAAATGGCTACACCTTC	CASSLLRGALNGYTF
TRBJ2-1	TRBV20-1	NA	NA	TGCAGTGCTAGTATCAGGGAGCAGTTCTTC	CSASIREQFF
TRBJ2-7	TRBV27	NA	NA	TGTGCCAGCAGCGGTCTCGCGGGGATGAGCTCCTACGAGCAGTACTTC	CASSGLAGMSSYEQYF
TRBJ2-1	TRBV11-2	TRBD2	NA	TGTGCCAGCAGCGTGCAAGGGACTAGCGGGAACTACAATGAGCAGTTCTTC	CASSVQGTSGNYNEQFF
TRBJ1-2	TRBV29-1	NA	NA	TGCAGCGTTCCAATACAGACAGAGAACTATGGCTACACCTTC	CSVPIQTENYGYTF
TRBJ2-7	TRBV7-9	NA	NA	TGTGCCAGCAGCTCCGACACCTACGAGCAGTACTTC	CASSSDTYEQYF
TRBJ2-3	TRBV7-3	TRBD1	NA	TGTGCCAGCAGCTTACTGGACAGGGTGGGGACAGATACGCAGTATTTT	CASSLLDRVGTDTQYF
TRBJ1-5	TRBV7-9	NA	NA	TGTGCCAGCAGCTTATCAGGGCAGGCAGGCCAGCCCCAGCATTTT	CASSLSGQAGQPQHF
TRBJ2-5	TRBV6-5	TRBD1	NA	TGTGCCAGCAGACCGGGACAGTTAGAGACCCAGTACTTC	CASRPGQLETQYF
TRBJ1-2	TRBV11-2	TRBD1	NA	TGTGCCAGCAGTCCCGCCGGGACAGTATATGGCTACACCTTC	CASSPAGTVYGYTF
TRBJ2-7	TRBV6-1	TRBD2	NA	TGTGCCAGCAGTGAATCGCGGACTAGTCACGAGCAGTACTTC	CASSESRTSHEQYF
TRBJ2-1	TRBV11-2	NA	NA	TGTGCCAGCACCCCGGAGGGGGGGCCTGGGTACAATGAGCAGTTCTTC	CASTPEGGPGYNEQFF
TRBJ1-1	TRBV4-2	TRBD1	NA	TGTGCCAGCAGCCCTCGGCAGGGGGCGGACACTGAAGCTTTCTTT	CASSPRQGADTEAFF
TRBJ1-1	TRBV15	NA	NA	TGTGCCACCAGCAGAGGGGTCCCTGAAGCTTTCTTT	CATSRGVPEAFF
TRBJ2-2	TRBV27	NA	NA	TGTGCCAGCAGTTCTATCAACAGGGCAGGAACCGGGGAGCTGTTTTTT	CASSSINRAGTGELFF
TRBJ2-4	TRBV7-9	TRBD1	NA	TGTGCCAGCAGCCCCGGACAGGGGGACATTCAGTACTTC	CASSPGQGDIQYF
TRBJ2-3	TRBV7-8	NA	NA	TGTGCCAGCAGCTCGGGACCCTTAGGGTCCGCAGATACGCAGTATTTT	CASSSGPLGSADTQYF
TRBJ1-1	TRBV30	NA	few	TGTGCCTGGGAGGCAACTCGGAACACTGAAGCTTTCTTT	CAWEATRNTEAFF
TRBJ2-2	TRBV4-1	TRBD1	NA	TGCGCCAGCAGCCAAGGGGCTCAGACAGGGCCCAACGGTGGGCTGTTTTTT	CASSQGAQTGPNGGLFF
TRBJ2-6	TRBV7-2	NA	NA	TGTGCCAGCAGCCGGGGAAGTTCCGGGGCCAACGTCCTGACTTTC	CASSRGSSGANVLTF
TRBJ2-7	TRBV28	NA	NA	TGTGCCAGCAGTTTGAGCCTCGCGGGACTCCCCTACGAGCAGTACTTC	CASSLSLAGLPYEQYF
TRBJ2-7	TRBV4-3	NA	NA	TGCGCCAGCAGCCAAGACTGGCGGGCTTCTTCGTACGAGCAGTACTTC	CASSQDWRASSYEQYF